This T cell receptor (beta chain) stems from a study of type 1 and type 2 diabetes patients. In the study overall: The cohort mixed type 1 diabetes, type 2 diabetes and nondiabetic donors.

Germline assignment: CDR1 GTSNPN and CDR2 SVGIG (reference sequence). V dropped 4 bases and J dropped 7 bases, with 20 bases sitting between them. This CDR3 has 14 residues. The PCR template was genomic DNA. A primer set of 30 forward and 13 reverse primers amplified the CDR3. TCRdb itself ran the multiplex PCR reads through MiXCR, one entry per CDR3 protein. The data show more than 250,000 distinct CDR3 sequences, roughly 50% seen once. The clonotype was recovered from a man younger than 30 with type 2 diabetes. The chain combines TRBV30 with TRBJ2-7, with D possibly matching TRBD2 (5 bases). The sequencing input was peripheral blood mononuclear cells (PBMCs). CDR3 sequence reads: CAWMWGAGSHEQYF. The DNA for the CDR3 is TGTGCCTGGATGTGGGGTGCGGGTTCTCATGAGCAGTACTTC.